A selection of T cell receptor beta chains follows, all from one sample in a study of cytomegalovirus exposure and HLA in healthy donors. Sequencing was performed with immunoSEQ multiplex PCR; in TCRdb, only in-frame clones are kept and a portion is missing. The sample comprises approximately 85,000 clones, 80% of which are singletons, and 23% rests with the top ten. Sequenced sample: PBMCs. The receptors were sampled from a woman aged 50 to 60 in good health and CMV-seropositive. CDR3s include the opening cysteine and the closing phenylalanine or tryptophan.

V: TRBV6-1
J: -
CDR3: CAAGDRADAEQYF

V: TRBV10-3
J: TRBJ2-3
CDR3: CAISEIRGLADTQYF

V: TRBV30
J: TRBJ1-2
CDR3: CAWGRTGGTYGYTF

V: TRBV29-1
J: TRBJ2-1
CDR3: CSAKGGLGGNEQFF

V: TRBV9
J: TRBJ2-1
CDR3: CASSVGTASGITYNEQFF

V: TRBV5-1
J: TRBJ1-5
CDR3: CASSLDSRSNQPQHF

V: TRBV5-4
J: TRBJ2-7
CDR3: CASSLVIGGVGEQYF

V: TRBV6-5
J: TRBJ1-2
CDR3: CASSSSRTGRRGYTF

V: TRBV6-6
J: TRBJ1-1
CDR3: CASSQDGPQVSPEAFF

V: TRBV19
J: TRBJ1-1
CDR3: CASSTNTPQRLNTEAFF

V: TRBV19
J: TRBJ1-1
CDR3: CASSILGQGERGAFF

V: TRBV6-6
J: TRBJ2-2
CDR3: CASSLAGGGGELFF

V: TRBV18
J: TRBJ2-7
CDR3: CASSPLLARSYEQYF

V: TRBV11-1
J: TRBJ1-3
CDR3: CASSLQEGNTIYF

V: TRBV2
J: TRBJ1-1
CDR3: CASSTGITEAFF

V: TRBV7-3
J: TRBJ2-3
CDR3: CASSFRADTQYF

V: TRBV7-3
J: TRBJ2-2
CDR3: CASSFGGGSTGELFF

V: TRBV7-8
J: TRBJ1-1
CDR3: CASSLVGQGTEAFF

V: TRBV27
J: TRBJ1-4
CDR3: CASSSTNEKLFF

V: TRBV27
J: TRBJ1-2
CDR3: CASSIRDRGYGYTF

V: TRBV7-9
J: TRBJ1-1
CDR3: CAGRTGTREAFF

V: TRBV2
J: TRBJ2-5
CDR3: CASSEREGDLMDF

V: TRBV2
J: TRBJ2-3
CDR3: CASSYTDTQYF

V: TRBV5-8
J: TRBJ1-1
CDR3: CASSSGRGSADTEAFF

V: TRBV19
J: TRBJ2-2
CDR3: CASSAAGTGAGELFF